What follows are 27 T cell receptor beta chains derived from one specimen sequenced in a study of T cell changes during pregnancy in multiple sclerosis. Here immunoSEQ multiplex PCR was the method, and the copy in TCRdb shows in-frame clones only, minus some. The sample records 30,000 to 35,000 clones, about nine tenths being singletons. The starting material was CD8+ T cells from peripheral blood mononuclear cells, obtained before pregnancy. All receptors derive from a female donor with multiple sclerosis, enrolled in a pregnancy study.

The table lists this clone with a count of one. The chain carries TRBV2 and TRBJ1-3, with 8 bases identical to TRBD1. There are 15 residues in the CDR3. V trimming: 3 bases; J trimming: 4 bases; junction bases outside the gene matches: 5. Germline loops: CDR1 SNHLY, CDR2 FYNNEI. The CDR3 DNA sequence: TGTGCCAGCAGTGATCTGAGGACAGGGGGAAACACCATATATTTT. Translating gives CASSDLRTGGNTIYF.

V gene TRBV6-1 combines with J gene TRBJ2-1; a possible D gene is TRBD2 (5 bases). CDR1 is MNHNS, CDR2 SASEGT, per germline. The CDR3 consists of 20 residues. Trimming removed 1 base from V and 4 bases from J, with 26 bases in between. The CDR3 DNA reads TGTGCCAGCAGTGAAGAATGGAGGTATGGTAAGGGAAAAGGGTACAATGAGCAGTTCTTC. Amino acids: CASSEEWRYGKGKGYNEQFF.

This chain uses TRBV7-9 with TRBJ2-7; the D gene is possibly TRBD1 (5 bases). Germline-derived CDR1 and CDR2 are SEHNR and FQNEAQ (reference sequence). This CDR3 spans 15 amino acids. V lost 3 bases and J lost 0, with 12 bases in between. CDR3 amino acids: CASSLTVAHSYEQYF. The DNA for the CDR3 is TGTGCCAGCAGCTTGACAGTGGCCCACTCCTACGAGCAGTACTTC.

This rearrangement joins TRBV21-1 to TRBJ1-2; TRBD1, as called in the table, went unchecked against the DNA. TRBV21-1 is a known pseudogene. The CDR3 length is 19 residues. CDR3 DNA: TGTGCCGGGAAGTTTATTAAGGGGACAGGGGGCACACTAAACTATGGCTACACCTTC. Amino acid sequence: CAGKFIKGTGGTLNYGYTF.

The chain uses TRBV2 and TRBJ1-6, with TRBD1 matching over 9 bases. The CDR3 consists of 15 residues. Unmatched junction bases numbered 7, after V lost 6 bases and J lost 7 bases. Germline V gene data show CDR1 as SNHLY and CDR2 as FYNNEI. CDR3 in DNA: TGTGCCAGCAGGGGGACAGGGCTTTACAATTCACCCCTCCACTTT. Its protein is CASRGTGLYNSPLHF.

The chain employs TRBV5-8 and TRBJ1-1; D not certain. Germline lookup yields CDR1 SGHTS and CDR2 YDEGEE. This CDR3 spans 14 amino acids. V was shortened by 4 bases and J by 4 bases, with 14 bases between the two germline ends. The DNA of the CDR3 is TGTGCCAGCAGCGAAAACAGCTATGGCACTGAAGCTTTCTTT. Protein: CASSENSYGTEAFF.

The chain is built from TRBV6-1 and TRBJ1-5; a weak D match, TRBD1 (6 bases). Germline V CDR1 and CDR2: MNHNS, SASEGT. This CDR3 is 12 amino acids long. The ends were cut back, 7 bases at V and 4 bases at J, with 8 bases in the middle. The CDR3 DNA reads TGTGCCAGCATGAGGGGGAATCAGCCCCAGCATTTT. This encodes CASMRGNQPQHF.

The CDR3 nucleotides are TGTGCCAGTAAAATGGCCTGGACTGCTCGGGAGCAGTACTTC. Encoded protein: CASKMAWTAREQYF. The chain uses TRBV19 and TRBJ2-7; tentatively, D is TRBD2 (5 bases). Trimming shortened V by 7 bases and J by 7 bases, and 20 bases separated the two germline ends. The CDR3 is 14 amino acids. From germline, CDR1 is LNHDA and CDR2 SQIVND (reference sequence).

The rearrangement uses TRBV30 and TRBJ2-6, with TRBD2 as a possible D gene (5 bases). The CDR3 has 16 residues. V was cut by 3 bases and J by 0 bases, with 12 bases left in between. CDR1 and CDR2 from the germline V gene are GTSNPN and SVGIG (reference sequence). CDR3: CAWSAGLPSGANVLTF. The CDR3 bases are TGTGCCTGGAGCGCTGGACTGCCCTCTGGGGCCAACGTCCTGACTTTC. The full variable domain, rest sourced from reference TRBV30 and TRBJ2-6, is SQTIHQWPATLVQPVGSPLSLECTVEGTSNPNLYWYRQAAGRGLQLLFYSVGIGQISSEVPQNLSASRPQDRQFILSSKKLLLSDSGFYLCAWSAGLPSGANVLTFGAGSRLTVL.

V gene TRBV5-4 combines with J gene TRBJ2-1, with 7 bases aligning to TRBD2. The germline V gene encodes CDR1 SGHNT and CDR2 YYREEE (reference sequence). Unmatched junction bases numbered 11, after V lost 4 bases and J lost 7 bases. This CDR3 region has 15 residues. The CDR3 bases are TGTGCCAGCAGCCCACCCGCGGGAGCGTGGAATGAGCAGTTCTTC. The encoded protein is CASSPPAGAWNEQFF.

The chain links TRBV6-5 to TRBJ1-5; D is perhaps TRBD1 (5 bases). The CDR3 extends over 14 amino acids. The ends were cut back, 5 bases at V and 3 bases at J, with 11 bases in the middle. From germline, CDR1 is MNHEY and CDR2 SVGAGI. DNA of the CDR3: TGTGCCAGCAGTAAAACAGGTCCCAATCAGCCCCAGCATTTT. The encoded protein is CASSKTGPNQPQHF.

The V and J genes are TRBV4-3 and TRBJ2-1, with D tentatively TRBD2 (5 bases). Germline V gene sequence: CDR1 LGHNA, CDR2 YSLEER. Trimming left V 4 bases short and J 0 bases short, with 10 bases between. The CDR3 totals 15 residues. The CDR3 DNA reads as TGCGCCAGCAGCCTCGGACTCAGCTCCTACAATGAGCAGTTCTTC. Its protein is CASSLGLSSYNEQFF.

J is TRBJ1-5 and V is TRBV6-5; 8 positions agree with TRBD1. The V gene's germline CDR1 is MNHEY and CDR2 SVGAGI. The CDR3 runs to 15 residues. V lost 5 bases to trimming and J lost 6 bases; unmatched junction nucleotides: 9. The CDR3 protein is CASSTTGDGLQPQHF. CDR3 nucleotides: TGTGCCAGCAGTACGACAGGGGACGGACTTCAGCCCCAGCATTTT.

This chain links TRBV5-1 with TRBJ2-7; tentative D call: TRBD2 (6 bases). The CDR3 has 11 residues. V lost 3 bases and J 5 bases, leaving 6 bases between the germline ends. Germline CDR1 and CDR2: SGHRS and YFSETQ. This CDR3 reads CASSSGDEQYF. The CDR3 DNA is TGCGCCAGCAGCTCGGGGGACGAGCAGTACTTC.

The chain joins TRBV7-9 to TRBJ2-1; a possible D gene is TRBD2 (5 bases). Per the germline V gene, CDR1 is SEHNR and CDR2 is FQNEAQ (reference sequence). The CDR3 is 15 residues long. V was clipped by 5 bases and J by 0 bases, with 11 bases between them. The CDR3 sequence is CASSPSGSSYNEQFF. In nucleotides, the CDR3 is TGTGCCAGCAGCCCCAGTGGGAGCTCCTACAATGAGCAGTTCTTC.

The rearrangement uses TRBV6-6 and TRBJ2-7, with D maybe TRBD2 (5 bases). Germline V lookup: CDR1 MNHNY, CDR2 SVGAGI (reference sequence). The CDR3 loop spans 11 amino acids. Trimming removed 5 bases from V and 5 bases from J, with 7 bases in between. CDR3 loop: CASSGLHEQYF. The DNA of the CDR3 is TGTGCCAGCAGTGGACTCCACGAGCAGTACTTC.

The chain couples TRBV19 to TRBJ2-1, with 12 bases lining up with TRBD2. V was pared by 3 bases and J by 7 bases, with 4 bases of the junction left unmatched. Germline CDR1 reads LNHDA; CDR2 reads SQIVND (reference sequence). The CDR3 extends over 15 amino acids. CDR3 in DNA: TGTGCCAGTAGTATGACTAGCGGGAGTCTGAATGAGCAGTTCTTC. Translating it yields CASSMTSGSLNEQFF.

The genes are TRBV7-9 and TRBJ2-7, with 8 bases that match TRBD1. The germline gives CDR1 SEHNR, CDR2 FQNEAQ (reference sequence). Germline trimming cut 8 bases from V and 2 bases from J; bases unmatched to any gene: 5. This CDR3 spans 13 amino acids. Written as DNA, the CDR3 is TGTGCCAGCCGGGGGACAGGAACCTACGAGCAGTACTTC. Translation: CASRGTGTYEQYF.

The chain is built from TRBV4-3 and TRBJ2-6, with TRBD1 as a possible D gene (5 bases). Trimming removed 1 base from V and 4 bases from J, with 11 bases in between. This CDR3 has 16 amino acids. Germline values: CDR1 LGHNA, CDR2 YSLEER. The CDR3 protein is CASSQGGSGGANVLTF. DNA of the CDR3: TGCGCCAGCAGCCAAGGGGGCTCGGGCGGGGCCAACGTCCTGACTTTC.

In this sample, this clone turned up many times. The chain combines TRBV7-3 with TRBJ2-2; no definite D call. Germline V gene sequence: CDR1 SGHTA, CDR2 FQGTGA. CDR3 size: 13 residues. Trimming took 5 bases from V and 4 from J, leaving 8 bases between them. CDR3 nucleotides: TGTGCCAGCAGCCCCCTAGGCACCGGGGAGCTGTTTTTT. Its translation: CASSPLGTGELFF.

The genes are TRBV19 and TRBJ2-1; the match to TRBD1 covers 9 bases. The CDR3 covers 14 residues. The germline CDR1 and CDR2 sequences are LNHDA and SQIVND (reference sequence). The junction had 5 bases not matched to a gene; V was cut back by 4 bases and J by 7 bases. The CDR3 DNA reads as TGTGCCAGTAGTACTCCGGGGACAGGGAATGAGCAGTTCTTC. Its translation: CASSTPGTGNEQFF.

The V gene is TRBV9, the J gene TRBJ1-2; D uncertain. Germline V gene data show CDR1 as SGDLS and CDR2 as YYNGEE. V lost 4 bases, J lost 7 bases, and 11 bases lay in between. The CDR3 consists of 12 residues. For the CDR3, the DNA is TGTGCCAGCAGCCCCCCGGCAGGTGGCTACACCTTC. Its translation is CASSPPAGGYTF.

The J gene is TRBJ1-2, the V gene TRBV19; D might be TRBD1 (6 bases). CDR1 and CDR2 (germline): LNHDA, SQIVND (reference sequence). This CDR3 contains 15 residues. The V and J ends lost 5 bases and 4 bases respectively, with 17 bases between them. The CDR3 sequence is CASSGIGGAGYGYTF. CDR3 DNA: TGTGCCAGTAGTGGGATTGGGGGGGCAGGCTATGGCTACACCTTC.

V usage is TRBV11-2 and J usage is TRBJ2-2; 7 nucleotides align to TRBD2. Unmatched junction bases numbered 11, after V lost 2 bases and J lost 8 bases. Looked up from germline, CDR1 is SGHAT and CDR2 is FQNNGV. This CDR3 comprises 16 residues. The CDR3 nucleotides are TGTGCCAGCAGCTTATCGGGGTTGCGGGAGCGAGGGGAGCTGTTTTTT. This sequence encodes CASSLSGLRERGELFF.

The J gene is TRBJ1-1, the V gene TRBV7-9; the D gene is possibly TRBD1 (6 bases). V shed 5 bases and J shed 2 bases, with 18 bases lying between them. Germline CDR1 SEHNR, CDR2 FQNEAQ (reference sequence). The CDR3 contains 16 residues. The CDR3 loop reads CASSPKTGGLNTEAFF. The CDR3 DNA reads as TGTGCCAGCAGCCCGAAGACGGGGGGCCTTAACACTGAAGCTTTCTTT.

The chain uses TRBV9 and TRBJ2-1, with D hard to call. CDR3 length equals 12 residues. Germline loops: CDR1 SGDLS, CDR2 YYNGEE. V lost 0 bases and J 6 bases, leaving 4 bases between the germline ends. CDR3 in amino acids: CASSVGSNEQFF. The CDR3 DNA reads TGTGCCAGCAGCGTAGGTAGCAATGAGCAGTTCTTC. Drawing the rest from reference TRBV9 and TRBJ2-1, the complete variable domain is DSGVTQTPKHLITATGQRVTLRCSPRSGDLSVYWYQQSLDQGLQFLIQYYNGEERAKGNILERFSAQQFPDLHSELNLSSLELGDSALYFCASSVGSNEQFFGPGTRLTVL.

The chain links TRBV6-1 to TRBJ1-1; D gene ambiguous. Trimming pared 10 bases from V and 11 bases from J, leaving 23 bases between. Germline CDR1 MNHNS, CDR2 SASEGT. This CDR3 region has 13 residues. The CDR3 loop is CATSQEGDLGAFF. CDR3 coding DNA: TGTGCCACTTCTCAGGAAGGCGACCTGGGTGCTTTCTTT.